The 30 T cell receptor beta chains given below trace back to one sample, sequenced in a study of T cells in Graves' hyperthyroidism and ophthalmopathy. RNA transcripts yielded amplified TCR beta CDR3 regions. TCR CDR3 regions were first amplified by RT-PCR with HTBI primers. TCRdb processed the multiplex PCR reads anew with MiXCR; each CDR3 protein has one entry. The sample records about 420,000 distinct CDR3 sequences, less than 20% being singletons. Sequencing was performed on blood. The receptor set was obtained from a woman younger than 30 with Graves' hyperthyroidism.

This clonotype was observed at least ten times. V and J are TRBV20-1 and TRBJ2-1, with D possibly TRBD2 on 6 matching bases. Germline V gives CDR1 DFQATT, CDR2 SNEGSKA (reference sequence). The CDR3 is 14 amino acids. V lost 3 bases to trimming and J lost 7 bases, with 16 bases between them. The CDR3 coding sequence is TGCAGTGCTAGGGACTACCGCCGGCCGAATGAGCAGTTCTTC. The encoded protein is CSARDYRRPNEQFF.

This clonotype has ten or more counts. The chain carries TRBV18 and TRBJ1-4; D not resolved. The CDR3 has 15 amino acids. V was shortened by 2 bases and J by 0 bases, with 7 bases between the two germline ends. CDR1 and CDR2 from the germline V gene are KGHSH and LQKENI. In DNA form, the CDR3 reads TGTGCCAGCTCACCAAGAGTTACAACTAATGAAAAACTGTTTTTT. Translated: CASSPRVTTNEKLFF.

V is TRBV6-1 and J is TRBJ1-2, with a weak D call TRBD1 (6 bases). The CDR3 runs 13 residues. Germline lookup yields CDR1 MNHNS and CDR2 SASEGT. V dropped 6 bases and J dropped 3 bases, with 11 bases sitting between them. The CDR3 DNA sequence: TGTGCCAGCAGGACGCAGGGGTACTATGGCTACACCTTC. It encodes CASRTQGYYGYTF.

This clonotype was recorded many times. J is TRBJ2-1 and V is TRBV12-3 or TRBV12-4, with TRBD2 matching 11 bases. V lost 6 bases to trimming and J lost 9 bases; unmatched junction nucleotides: 13. The CDR3 totals 16 residues. The CDR3 DNA follows: TGTGCCAGCAGCCGGGGACTAGCGGAATTAGGTGGTGAGCAGTTCTTC. Its translation: CASSRGLAELGGEQFF.

Details on this clonotype: A junction end diverges from the germline sequence, so it may reflect a read error. The V call is TRBV19, the J call TRBJ2-7; no reliable D call. Germline V gene data show CDR1 as LNHDA and CDR2 as SQIVND (reference sequence). This CDR3 spans 14 amino acids. The CDR3 spells CASSIEAVAYEQYF. CDR3 sequence (DNA): TGTGCCAGTAGCATAGAGGCGGTCGCCTACGAGCAGTACTTC.

The table lists this clonotype with many counts. The V call is TRBV28, the J call TRBJ1-5; possible D gene TRBD1, 5 bases. Germline V gives CDR1 MDHEN, CDR2 SYDVKM. The CDR3 contains 13 residues. Trimming shortened V by 5 bases and J by 6 bases, and 11 bases separated the two germline ends. The CDR3 is CASSGQFSQPQHF. The CDR3 coding sequence is TGTGCCAGCAGTGGACAATTTTCTCAGCCCCAGCATTTT.

This clonotype has ten or more counts. This rearrangement joins TRBV2 to TRBJ2-3, with 15 bases lining up with TRBD2. Germline-derived CDR1 and CDR2 are SNHLY and FYNNEI. V was pared by 7 bases and J by 3 bases, with 5 bases of the junction left unmatched. The CDR3 runs 16 residues. This CDR3 is CASTGLAGGPTDTQYF. For the CDR3, the DNA is TGTGCCAGCACTGGACTAGCGGGGGGGCCAACAGATACGCAGTATTTT.

The table lists this clonotype with a few counts. The DNA of the CDR3 is TGTGCCAGCTCACCACGGACAGGGCGACTTTCGAACACCGGGGAGCTGTTTTTT. Translating it yields CASSPRTGRLSNTGELFF. This sequence joins TRBV18 and TRBJ2-2; 8 bases fit TRBD1. Trimming took 1 base from V and 0 from J; bases not matched to a gene: 7. Germline lookup yields CDR1 KGHSH and CDR2 LQKENI. The CDR3 loop spans 18 amino acids. Looking up the rest from reference TRBV18 and TRBJ2-2 gives the full variable domain: NAGVMQNPRHLVRRRGQEARLRCSPMKGHSHVYWYRQLPEEGLKFMVYLQKENIIDESGMPKERFSAEFPKEGPSILRIQQVVRGDSAAYFCASSPRTGRLSNTGELFFGEGSRLTVL.

This clonotype was found many times. The genes are TRBV12-3 or TRBV12-4 and TRBJ2-7; 12 nucleotides line up with TRBD2. The CDR3 is made up of 16 amino acids. J lost 1 base, V lost 5 bases, and 6 bases had no gene match. The CDR3 DNA reads as TGTGCCAGCAGTCCGGGACTAGCGGGCCTGTCCTACGAGCAGTACTTC. This codes for CASSPGLAGLSYEQYF.

V is TRBV20-1 and J is TRBJ1-2; TRBD1 aligns across 8 bases. Looked up from germline, CDR1 is DFQATT and CDR2 is SNEGSKA (reference sequence). V was clipped by 0 bases and J by 7 bases; unmatched bases: 10. The CDR3 is made up of 15 amino acids. CDR3 sequence (DNA): TGCAGTGCTAGAGATCTGGGGTCCAGGGGGCTTGGCTACACCTTC. It encodes CSARDLGSRGLGYTF.

This clonotype has more than one count but fewer than ten. The chain is built from TRBV20-1 and TRBJ2-7, with D unresolved. CDR3 length: 13 residues. V was shortened by 3 bases and J by 3 bases, with 12 bases between the two germline ends. Germline CDR1 is DFQATT and CDR2 is SNEGSKA (reference sequence). CDR3 in amino acids: CSASAQIRYEQYF. CDR3 sequence (DNA): TGCAGTGCTAGTGCGCAGATACGCTACGAGCAGTACTTC.

Ten or more counts support this clonotype. V gene TRBV5-1 combines with J gene TRBJ1-2; 7 bases map to TRBD1. CDR3 length equals 15 residues. Germline CDR1 is SGHRS and CDR2 is YFSETQ. V was pared by 4 bases and J by 1 base, with 7 bases of the junction left unmatched. CDR3 nucleotides: TGCGCCAGCAGCGGTTTACCAGGGGGTAACTATGGCTACACCTTC. It specifies CASSGLPGGNYGYTF.

The chain carries TRBV7-9 and TRBJ1-3, with a possible D match to TRBD1 (5 bases). The CDR3 covers 18 residues. In germline, CDR1 is SEHNR, CDR2 FQNEAQ (reference sequence). V gave up 6 bases and J gave up 0 bases, with 21 bases separating them. In DNA, the CDR3 is TGTGCCAGCAGTCTACGGGGCCTCTCCGCCGGCTCTGGAAACACCATATATTTT. It translates to CASSLRGLSAGSGNTIYF.

The CDR3 region is CASSLDLGQPVGELFF. In DNA form, the CDR3 reads TGTGCCAGCAGCTTAGACTTGGGGCAGCCCGTCGGGGAGCTGTTTTTT. The chain couples TRBV7-9 to TRBJ2-2; perhaps TRBD1 as D (5 bases). Germline V gene lookup returns CDR1 SEHNR and CDR2 FQNEAQ (reference sequence). Trimming took off 1 base at V and 7 bases at J, with 16 bases between the two ends. This CDR3 is 16 amino acids long.

This clonotype was found many times. For the CDR3, the DNA is TGTGCCAGCAGCGAACAGGGGGCTTATGGCTACACCTTC. Translation gives CASSEQGAYGYTF. The chain recombines TRBV7-3 with TRBJ1-2; 9 bases fit TRBD1. With V trimmed by 5 bases and J by 5 bases, 3 bases remained unmatched. CDR3 length: 13 amino acids. Germline values: CDR1 SGHTA, CDR2 FQGTGA.

This clonotype has a count of ten or more. The rearrangement uses TRBV24-1 and TRBJ1-2; D is unclear. The CDR3 sequence is 13 residues long. The germline V gene encodes CDR1 KGHDR and CDR2 SFDVKD. Trimming stripped 4 bases from V and 4 bases from J, with 9 bases between. Written as DNA, the CDR3 is TGTGCCACCAGTGACCCGGTTAGCTATGGCTACACCTTC. This sequence encodes CATSDPVSYGYTF.

The chain has TRBV12-3 or TRBV12-4 and TRBJ1-2, with D unclear. The CDR3 spans 12 residues. V shed 5 bases and J shed 6 bases, with 10 bases lying between them. As DNA, the CDR3 is TGTGCCAGCAGTCCGGACGGAAATGGCTACACCTTC. Its protein is CASSPDGNGYTF.

This clonotype was seen repeatedly, ten times or more. V usage is TRBV20-1 and J usage is TRBJ1-5, with D perhaps matching TRBD1 (6 bases). Trimming took 5 bases from V and 5 from J, leaving 16 bases between them. The germline gives CDR1 DFQATT, CDR2 SNEGSKA (reference sequence). The CDR3 covers 14 residues. This CDR3 is CSAGNRVKDQPQHF. As DNA, the CDR3 is TGCAGTGCTGGGAACAGGGTTAAGGATCAGCCCCAGCATTTT.

Ten or more counts support this clonotype. The chain carries TRBV6-2 or TRBV6-3 and TRBJ2-7, with 9 bases fitting TRBD1. Germline trimming cut 0 bases from V and 7 bases from J; bases unmatched to any gene: 1. The CDR3 is 13 residues long. Germline V gene data show CDR1 as MNHEY and CDR2 as SVGEGT. This chain's CDR3 is CASSYSGTGEQYF. CDR3 bases: TGTGCCAGCAGTTACTCGGGGACAGGGGAGCAGTACTTC.

The V and J genes are TRBV4-1 and TRBJ1-4; TRBD1 matches 7 bases. Germline trimming cut 0 bases from V and 7 bases from J; bases unmatched to any gene: 5. CDR3 length: 15 amino acids. Germline CDR1 and CDR2: MGHRA and YSYEKL. CDR3 in DNA: TGCGCCAGCAGCCAAGACGCGGCAGGGGGTGAAAAACTGTTTTTT. Protein sequence: CASSQDAAGGEKLFF.

This clonotype was seen a handful of times. The CDR3 DNA follows: TGTGCCAGCAGTTTGATGGAATCGGAATATGGCTACACCTTC. Its protein product is CASSLMESEYGYTF. The chain joins TRBV28 to TRBJ1-2; D is unresolved. This CDR3 region has 14 residues. V lost 3 bases and J lost 5, with 13 bases in between. From germline, CDR1 is MDHEN and CDR2 SYDVKM.

This clonotype was counted a few times. The chain couples TRBV7-9 to TRBJ1-6, with D perhaps matching TRBD1 (5 bases). The CDR3 contains 15 residues. Germline loops: CDR1 SEHNR, CDR2 FQNEAQ (reference sequence). The germline V and J ends were trimmed by 6 bases and 14 bases, with 23 bases remaining between them. The CDR3 here is CASSFFPPTERALHF. The CDR3 DNA follows: TGTGCCAGCAGTTTTTTCCCGCCGACAGAGAGGGCCCTCCACTTT.

J is TRBJ2-7 and V is TRBV11-2, with TRBD2 matching over 12 bases. There are 14 residues in the CDR3. V lost 6 bases and J lost 7; bases outside the gene matches: 7. Germline CDR1 and CDR2: SGHAT and FQNNGV. CDR3 sequence reads: CASSLTSGGAEQYF. The CDR3 region has the DNA TGTGCCAGCAGTCTGACTAGCGGGGGCGCGGAGCAGTACTTC.

This clonotype was detected ten times or more. This CDR3 reads CASSPSRDSYGYTF. As DNA, the CDR3 is TGTGCCAGCAGCCCAAGCCGGGACAGCTATGGCTACACCTTC. The chain combines TRBV7-2 with TRBJ1-2, with 7 positions matching TRBD1. The CDR3 length is 14 residues. The ends lost 5 bases at V and 4 bases at J; junction bases unmatched: 7. Germline assignment: CDR1 SGHTA and CDR2 FQGNSA.

This clonotype has a count of ten or more. The chain has TRBV5-5 and TRBJ2-5; tentatively, D is TRBD2 (7 bases). This CDR3 has 14 amino acids. CDR1 SGHKS and CDR2 YYEKEE come from the germline V gene (reference sequence). V lost 6 bases and J lost 5, with 17 bases in between. CDR3 coding DNA: TGTGCCAGCATAGGGGGAGGGGCTGCGGAGACCCAGTACTTC. Its protein is CASIGGGAAETQYF.

The chain has TRBV6-6 and TRBJ1-4, with unresolved D. The ends were cut back, 0 bases at V and 7 bases at J, with 9 bases in the middle. The CDR3 is 14 amino acids. Germline lookup yields CDR1 MNHNY and CDR2 SVGAGI (reference sequence). CDR3 sequence (DNA): TGTGCCAGCAGTTACTCGATGTCAACTGAAAAACTGTTTTTT. Protein product: CASSYSMSTEKLFF.

The gene calls are TRBV27 and TRBJ1-1; D uncertain. Trimming shortened V by 1 base and J by 0 bases, and 6 bases separated the two germline ends. CDR3 length: 14 residues. The germline V gene has CDR1 MNHEY and CDR2 SMNVEV (reference sequence). CDR3 amino acids: CASSLFGVNTEAFF. CDR3 DNA: TGTGCCAGCAGTTTATTTGGGGTGAACACTGAAGCTTTCTTT.

The chain links TRBV7-9 to TRBJ2-4, with D maybe TRBD1 (6 bases). CDR1 SEHNR and CDR2 FQNEAQ come from the germline V gene (reference sequence). This CDR3 is 14 amino acids long. Trimming took off 2 bases at V and 7 bases at J, with 12 bases between the two ends. Here the CDR3 DNA reads TGTGCCAGCAGCTTATCGGGGACACACAACATTCAGTACTTC. Amino acids: CASSLSGTHNIQYF. The full variable domain, with the rest looked up from reference TRBV7-9 and TRBJ2-4, is DTGVSQNPRHKITKRGQNVTFRCDPISEHNRLYWYRQTLGQGPEFLTYFQNEAQLEKSRLLSDRFSAERPKGSFSTLEIQRTEQGDSAMYLCASSLSGTHNIQYFGAGTRLSVL.

The V and J genes are TRBV19 and TRBJ2-7; D is possibly TRBD1 (5 bases). Germline V lookup: CDR1 LNHDA, CDR2 SQIVND (reference sequence). The V end lost 1 base, the J end lost 4 bases, and 17 bases lay between the germline ends. The length of the CDR3 is 16 residues. The CDR3 region has the DNA TGTGCCAGTAGTATAGCTAACAGGCCTGTGATATACGAGCAGTACTTC. Translated: CASSIANRPVIYEQYF.

This clonotype has a handful of counts. The chain links TRBV7-6 to TRBJ2-7, with 9 nucleotides matching TRBD2. The J segment lost 2 bases and the V segment lost 1 base, leaving 12 bases of the junction unmatched. There are 18 residues in the CDR3. Germline values: CDR1 SGHVS, CDR2 FNYEAQ. The CDR3 here is CASSLVRTGRGGAYEQYF. The DNA for the CDR3 is TGTGCCAGCAGCTTAGTAAGGACTGGGCGCGGGGGGGCCTACGAGCAGTACTTC.